The 16 T cell receptor beta chains below all came from one sample that was sequenced in a study of identifying expanded T cells in peripheral blood. The data were produced by immunoSEQ multiplex PCR, yet TCRdb's version contains in-frame clones alone and is incomplete. The sample carries more than 55,000 clones, about 89% recorded once. Source material: blood. Receptors originate from a person between 18 and 70 years old in good health.

The V and J genes are TRBV5-1 and TRBJ2-7, with a tentative D call TRBD1 (6 bases). The germline V and J ends were trimmed by 0 bases and 2 bases, with 9 bases remaining between them. Germline CDR1 SGHRS, CDR2 YFSETQ. The CDR3 is 14 amino acids. DNA of the CDR3: TGCGCCAGCAGCTTGGACGGGACAACCTACGAGCAGTACTTC. Residues: CASSLDGTTYEQYF.

The V call is TRBV7-8, the J call TRBJ1-5, with TRBD1 matching over 7 bases. This CDR3 spans 14 amino acids. Trimming cost V 6 bases and J 3 bases; bases outside gene matches: 5. Germline CDR1 SGHVS, CDR2 FQNEAQ. In DNA, the CDR3 is TGTGCCAGCAGTTCCGACAGGGTCAATCAGCCCCAGCATTTT. Its translation is CASSSDRVNQPQHF.

This chain uses TRBV28 with TRBJ2-5, with 7 nucleotides matching TRBD2. Trimming cost V 5 bases and J 3 bases; bases outside gene matches: 15. Per germline, CDR1 MDHEN and CDR2 SYDVKM. This CDR3 has 17 residues. CDR3: CASSLPAPLAEEETQYF. In nucleotides, the CDR3 is TGTGCCAGCAGTCTCCCGGCCCCCCTAGCGGAGGAAGAGACCCAGTACTTC.

The DNA of the CDR3 is TGTGCCAGCAGTGAACCGCAAGGGAACTATGGCTACACCTTC. Amino acids: CASSEPQGNYGYTF. V usage is TRBV6-1 and J usage is TRBJ1-2; no clear D. Between the trimmed V and J ends, which lost 2 bases and 2 bases, there was a span of 9 bases. Germline CDR1 reads MNHNS; CDR2 reads SASEGT. The CDR3 length is 14 residues.

V and J are TRBV2 and TRBJ2-5; D call uncertain. This CDR3 has 14 residues. The V gene lost 4 bases and the J gene lost 3 bases, with 12 bases spanning the gap. The germline V gene encodes CDR1 SNHLY and CDR2 FYNNEI. This CDR3 reads CASSVSGPKETQYF. In nucleotides, the CDR3 is TGTGCCAGCAGTGTGTCCGGGCCCAAAGAGACCCAGTACTTC.

This chain connects TRBV28 to TRBJ2-2; 10 nucleotides line up with TRBD1. CDR1 is MDHEN and CDR2 is SYDVKM in the germline V gene. The J segment lost 6 bases and the V segment lost 7 bases, leaving 8 bases of the junction unmatched. The CDR3 spans 15 residues. CDR3 nucleotide sequence: TGTGCCAGCATCCGACAGGGGGCGTTTGCCGGGGAGCTGTTTTTT. Residues: CASIRQGAFAGELFF.

V is TRBV7-8 and J is TRBJ1-5; 12 bases align to TRBD1. Germline V gives CDR1 SGHVS, CDR2 FQNEAQ. The CDR3 extends over 16 amino acids. V shed 5 bases and J 11 bases; nucleotides not matched to a gene: 13. The CDR3 sequence: CASSEVGQGAPSAQHF. CDR3 DNA: TGTGCCAGCAGCGAAGTGGGACAGGGGGCCCCATCAGCCCAGCATTTT.

CDR3 amino acids: CASSLEGEGQGNTGELFF. The CDR3 DNA sequence: TGTGCCAGCAGCTTAGAAGGCGAGGGACAGGGTAACACCGGGGAGCTGTTTTTT. V gene TRBV11-3 combines with J gene TRBJ2-2; 9 positions agree with TRBD1. V lost 0 bases and J lost 2; bases outside the gene matches: 7. This CDR3 has 18 residues. The germline CDR1 and CDR2 sequences are SGHNT and YENEEA.

This clone appeared once. The junction and the germline gene differ at one end; a read error may be behind it. The J gene is TRBJ2-5, the V gene TRBV14; D assignment may be TRBD1 or TRBD2 (6 bases each). The germline CDR1 and CDR2 sequences are SGHDN and FVKESK. The length of the CDR3 is 14 residues. CDR3 residues: CASSQVGGQGTQYF. Written as DNA, the CDR3 is TGTGCCAGCAGCCAAGTGGGGGGCCAAGGGACCCAGTACTTC.

The rearrangement links TRBV15 to TRBJ2-2; possible D gene TRBD1, 5 bases. Germline V gene data show CDR1 as LNHNV and CDR2 as YYDKDF (reference sequence). CDR3 length equals 14 residues. V was cut by 5 bases and J by 2 bases, with 9 bases left in between. CDR3 amino acids: CATSQDSNTGELFF. The CDR3 DNA follows: TGTGCCACCAGCCAAGACAGCAACACCGGGGAGCTGTTTTTT.

The rearrangement joins TRBV7-8 to TRBJ1-5, with D possibly being TRBD1 (5 bases). V was cut by 3 bases and J by 4 bases, with 10 bases left in between. CDR1 is SGHVS and CDR2 is FQNEAQ in the germline V gene. The CDR3 has 14 amino acids. Here the CDR3 reads CASSFSGGNQPQHF. DNA of the CDR3: TGTGCCAGCAGCTTTTCTGGGGGGAATCAGCCCCAGCATTTT.

V is TRBV11-2 and J is TRBJ1-1; TRBD1 is a possible D gene (5 bases). The CDR3 runs to 12 residues. Trimming pared 5 bases from V and 9 bases from J, leaving 13 bases between. Germline loops: CDR1 SGHAT, CDR2 FQNNGV. CDR3 bases: TGTGCCAGCAGCGCCGGGGCTTTACAAGCTTTCTTT. Its protein product is CASSAGALQAFF.

The V gene is TRBV27, the J gene TRBJ2-7, with 10 nucleotides matching TRBD1. CDR3 length: 14 amino acids. V shed 3 bases, J shed 6 bases, and the junction held 5 bases outside the gene matches. Germline-derived CDR1 and CDR2 are MNHEY and SMNVEV (reference sequence). The DNA of the CDR3 is TGTGCCAGCAGTTTCGGGACAGGGGATAGCGAGCAGTACTTC. Its protein product is CASSFGTGDSEQYF.

The gene calls are TRBV5-4 and TRBJ2-7; possibly TRBD1 or TRBD2 for D (7 bases each). The CDR3 is 15 residues long. V lost 5 bases and J 5 bases, leaving 20 bases between the germline ends. CDR1 and CDR2 from the germline V gene are SGHNT and YYREEE (reference sequence). The CDR3 DNA sequence: TGTGCCAGCAGTTATCTAGACAGGGAGGGAAACGAGCAGTACTTC. This gives the protein CASSYLDREGNEQYF.

The chain employs TRBV9 and TRBJ2-4; no clear D gene. V was shortened by 0 bases and J by 1 base, with 8 bases between the two germline ends. Germline CDR1 reads SGDLS; CDR2 reads YYNGEE. There are 15 residues in the CDR3. The CDR3 loop reads CASSVVGDAKNIQYF. The CDR3 nucleotides are TGTGCCAGCAGCGTAGTTGGAGACGCCAAAAACATTCAGTACTTC.

This chain links TRBV4-1 with TRBJ1-4; 11 bases match TRBD1. J lost 3 bases, V lost 4 bases, and 7 bases had no gene match. The CDR3 contains 17 residues. Germline assignment: CDR1 MGHRA and CDR2 YSYEKL. The CDR3 DNA follows: TGCGCCAGCAGCCTTGGGGACAGGGGGGTCGCTAATGAAAAACTGTTTTTT. Translated, it gives CASSLGDRGVANEKLFF.